The subject of this entry is one T cell receptor beta chain. What it binds is unknown. Profiles of TCR beta VDJ and CDR3 were generated from a genomic DNA template. TCRdb re-derived calls from the reads in MiXCR, one entry per CDR3 protein. Of 150,000 or so distinct CDR3 sequences in the sample, 40% to 50% were seen once. The sample originates from a study of CD8+CD57+ T cells in acquired aplastic anemia. Study information: Sorted CD4+ and CD8+ cells gave a mean 3.2 ug DNA, range roughly 0.18 to 30 ug.

An expansion of CD8+CD57+ cells by flow cytometry had been shown in patients chosen for sequencing. Patients had received no therapy at the time of blood sampling. Findings and limits, study-wide: Both patients and controls carried the same twenty-nine CD8+ CDR3 sequences.

Germline CDR1 reads MNHNS; CDR2 reads SASEGT. V lost 5 bases to trimming and J lost 9 bases; unmatched junction nucleotides: 11. The CDR3 totals 16 residues. This TCR was sampled from a human donor with aplastic anemia. The chain employs TRBV6-1 and TRBJ2-1; 12 positions agree with TRBD2. The sequenced material came from sorted CD4+, CD8+, or CD8+CD57+ T cells (not recorded which) from PBMCs. The CDR3, as DNA: TGTGCCAGCAGTCTAAAACTAGCGGGAGGTTTGGGTGAGCAGTTCTTC. It is translated as CASSLKLAGGLGEQFF.